Below, one T cell receptor beta chain is given with its context. Its antigen is undetermined. At one end the junction does not follow the germline gene, possibly because of a read error. PBMCs, at least 6.5 million per sample, were isolated. The data were taken from a study of blood T cells in healthy people across ages. Study-wide points: Higher diversity, along with more naive CD4+ cells, distinguished long-lived donors from aged donors.

Germline V gives CDR1 DFQATT, CDR2 SNEGSKA (reference sequence). The CDR3 sequence is 16 residues long. The use of a sample-barcoded 5' primer and a J-beta primer mix characterized a second PCR of about 7 to 12 cycles. TCRdb ran MiXCR on the 5' RACE reads and lists one entry per CDR3 protein. The sample consists of roughly 680,000 distinct CDR3 sequences, approximately 21% of them appearing once. The sample was blood. This chain links TRBV20-1 with TRBJ2-2; the D gene is possibly TRBD2 (6 bases). This clonotype originated in a man between 65 and 79 years old in good health. In DNA, the CDR3 is TGCTGTGCTAGGCCTAGCGAGAGGTTTAACACCGGGGAGCTGTTTTTT. Its translation: CCARPSERFNTGELFF.